This T cell receptor beta chain was recorded in a study of OX40 agonist ivuxolimab in advanced cancers. Study in general: Ivuxolimab doses were 0.01, 0.1, 0.3, 1.5, 3 or 10 mg/kg every 2 weeks.

Patients were ruled out by autoimmune disease history or systemic immunosuppression. Whole-study results and caveats: Clonal expansion by week 6 occurred in CD4+ and CD8+ blood T cells (at 0.1 to 3.0 mg/kg).

As for this clone: Its antigen is unidentified.

V was pared by 1 base and J by 0 bases, with 7 bases between. This CDR3 has 15 amino acids. Germline assignment: CDR1 SGHTA and CDR2 FQGNSA. This table comes from immunoSEQ multiplex PCR, and its TCRdb copy is limited to in-frame clones, with some not included. The profile shows over 35,000 clones, 74% of them singletons. This clonotype was sampled from an adult with an advanced solid tumor such as melanoma, head and neck, liver or kidney cancer. This sequence joins TRBV7-2 and TRBJ1-5; D is ambiguous. Here the sequenced sample was CD4+ or CD8+ T cells sorted from blood, taken in a trial of the OX40 agonist ivuxolimab. The CDR3: CASSLVQNSNQPQHF. DNA of the CDR3: TGTGCCAGCAGCTTAGTGCAGAATAGCAATCAGCCCCAGCATTTT.